A single sample gave rise to the 12 T cell receptor beta chains below, sequenced in a study of T cells in Graves' hyperthyroidism and ophthalmopathy. Amplification of TCR beta CDR3 regions was performed using RNA transcripts as template. RT-PCR in the first round (using the HTBI primer set) targeted the TCR CDR3. MiXCR was run by TCRdb on the multiplex PCR reads, yielding one entry per CDR3 protein. Among a few hundred thousand distinct CDR3 sequences listed, more than 13% were seen once. Specimen: blood. Source of these receptors: a woman aged 30 to 39 with Graves' hyperthyroidism.

This clonotype has a count of ten or more. This rearrangement joins TRBV28 to TRBJ1-5; D perhaps matches TRBD1 (5 bases). Germline lookup yields CDR1 MDHEN and CDR2 SYDVKM. The ends were cut back, 4 bases at V and 5 bases at J, with 12 bases in the middle. The CDR3 has 14 residues. The CDR3 DNA reads as TGTGCCAGCAGTTGGGGGTCCCGAGATCAGCCCCAGCATTTT. As protein: CASSWGSRDQPQHF. Based on the CDR3 plus reference TRBV28 and TRBJ1-5, the full variable domain is DVKVTQSSRYLVKRTGEKVFLECVQDMDHENMFWYRQDPGLGLRLIYFSYDVKMKEKGDIPEGYSVSREKKERFSLILESASTNQTSMYLCASSWGSRDQPQHFGDGTRLSIL.

This clonotype has at least ten counts. The rearrangement uses TRBV2 and TRBJ1-5; D possibly corresponds to TRBD1 (6 bases). The CDR3 is made up of 14 amino acids. Trimming took 3 bases from V and 4 from J, leaving 10 bases between them. The germline V gene has CDR1 SNHLY and CDR2 FYNNEI. CDR3 sequence: CASSEAGANQPQHF. The CDR3 nucleotides are TGTGCCAGCAGTGAGGCGGGGGCAAATCAGCCCCAGCATTTT.

The rearrangement joins TRBV15 to TRBJ2-1, with no clear D. Trimming cost V 1 base and J 8 bases, with 12 bases left between them. CDR3 length: 14 residues. The V gene's germline CDR1 is LNHNV and CDR2 YYDKDF (reference sequence). The CDR3 reads CATSRGRRPDEQFF. The CDR3 DNA is TGTGCCACCAGCAGAGGAAGGCGCCCCGATGAGCAGTTCTTC.

This clonotype was recorded many times. The rearrangement uses TRBV12-3 or TRBV12-4 and TRBJ2-1; 10 bases are shared with TRBD1. Trimming removed 2 bases from V and 4 bases from J; junction bases left unmatched: 17. This CDR3 region has 20 residues. This chain's CDR3 is CASSLNDGQGVDTEYNEQFF. The CDR3, as DNA: TGTGCCAGCAGTTTAAATGATGGACAGGGGGTAGATACGGAATACAATGAGCAGTTCTTC.

At least ten counts were recorded for this clonotype. The J gene is TRBJ2-3, the V gene TRBV27, with a possible D match to TRBD1 (5 bases). The germline V and J ends were trimmed by 2 bases and 5 bases, with 23 bases remaining between them. This CDR3 comprises 18 residues. CDR1 is MNHEY, CDR2 SMNVEV, per germline (reference sequence). CDR3 residues: CASSLAGFDQTRGDTQYF. The CDR3 nucleotides read TGTGCCAGCAGTTTAGCTGGGTTCGACCAGACAAGGGGAGATACGCAGTATTTT.

The V call is TRBV14, the J call TRBJ2-2; TRBD1 is a possible D gene (5 bases). The V gene's germline CDR1 is SGHDN and CDR2 FVKESK. The CDR3 consists of 14 residues. V lost 0 bases to trimming and J lost 6 bases, with 8 bases between them. CDR3 DNA sequence: TGTGCCAGCAGCCAAGATGTAGGGGCCGGGGAGCTGTTTTTT. It encodes CASSQDVGAGELFF.

This clonotype was detected ten times or more. The chain is built from TRBV3-1 and TRBJ2-1; TRBD1 or TRBD2 may be the D gene (5 bases each). CDR3 length: 15 amino acids. Trimming cost V 8 bases and J 2 bases, with 16 bases left between them. Germline CDR1 reads LGHDT; CDR2 reads YNNKEL (reference sequence). CDR3 amino acids: CASGFVEGPYNEQFF. Written as DNA, the CDR3 is TGTGCCAGCGGATTTGTTGAGGGACCCTACAATGAGCAGTTCTTC.

Remarks on this clonotype: A much larger clone is a single base away; this may be a read error. The chain links TRBV20-1 to TRBJ1-6; no reliable D call. V was clipped by 3 bases and J by 5 bases, with 14 bases between them. This CDR3 spans 15 amino acids. CDR1 and CDR2 from the germline V gene are DFQATT and SNEGSKA (reference sequence). The CDR3: CSASIWARDNSPLHF. For the CDR3, the DNA is TGCAGTGCTAGCATTTGGGCCAGAGATAATTCACCCCTCCACTTT.

This clonotype appeared many times. The chain employs TRBV18 and TRBJ2-7, with a possible D match to TRBD2 (5 bases). This CDR3 is built from 15 residues. Trimming stripped 3 bases from V and 6 bases from J, with 18 bases between. CDR1 is KGHSH, CDR2 LQKENI, per germline. CDR3 DNA sequence: TGTGCCAGCTCACCCCGCGGGCAGACTTTGGGCGAGCAGTACTTC. Amino acid sequence: CASSPRGQTLGEQYF.

In this sample, this clonotype turned up once. The chain combines TRBV15 with TRBJ2-4; TRBD2 aligns across 11 bases. In germline, CDR1 is LNHNV, CDR2 YYDKDF (reference sequence). J was trimmed by 1 base and V by 3 bases; bases with no gene match: 8. This CDR3 has 18 residues. DNA of the CDR3: TGTGCCACCAGCAGTACTAGCGGGAGCACATTGGCCAAAAACATTCAGTACTTC. This codes for CATSSTSGSTLAKNIQYF.

The genes are TRBV6-2 or TRBV6-3 and TRBJ1-4, with D hard to call. This CDR3 spans 14 amino acids. Germline values: CDR1 MNHEY, CDR2 SVGEGT. V was shortened by 1 base and J by 7 bases, with 10 bases between the two germline ends. In nucleotides, the CDR3 is TGTGCCAGCAGTTACTTGGGGTCCGGTGAAAAACTGTTTTTT. Protein sequence: CASSYLGSGEKLFF.

The chain uses TRBV28 and TRBJ2-1; a possible D gene is TRBD1 (7 bases). Germline V gives CDR1 MDHEN, CDR2 SYDVKM. V lost 6 bases and J lost 4, with 19 bases in between. The CDR3 contains 16 residues. CDR3 nucleotides: TGTGCCAGCAGGACTAGACAGGGCGACATTTACAATGAGCAGTTCTTC. It codes for CASRTRQGDIYNEQFF.